The clone carrying this TCR beta chain showed up just once. The antigen remains unidentified. The entry originates in a study of OX40 agonist ivuxolimab in advanced cancers. At the level of the study: Intravenous ivuxolimab was administered to patients every 2 weeks at 0.01 to 10 mg/kg. Study-wide points: It was also the case that some nonresponders had low normalized T-cell clonal expansion. With doses of 0.1-3.0 mg/kg, partial responders showed among the lowest clonal expansion.

This table comes from immunoSEQ multiplex PCR, and its TCRdb copy is limited to in-frame clones, with some not included. The sample lists roughly 95,000 clones; over 75% were seen once. Trimming removed 0 bases from V and 4 bases from J; junction bases left unmatched: 5. The CDR3 loop spans 15 amino acids. Germline V gives CDR1 SGHNT, CDR2 YYREEE (reference sequence). Baseline, cycle 4 day 1, and cycle 7 day 1 were the blood sampling points. This receptor was obtained from an adult with an advanced solid tumor such as melanoma, head and neck, liver or kidney cancer. The chain couples TRBV5-4 to TRBJ2-7; 9 bases agree with TRBD1. The source was CD4+ or CD8+ T cells sorted from blood, collected in a trial of the OX40 agonist ivuxolimab. The CDR3 DNA reads TGTGCCAGCAGCTTGGGACAGGGGGTCGCTTACGAGCAGTACTTC. It codes for CASSLGQGVAYEQYF.